This TCR beta chain was identified during a study of blood T cells in healthy people across ages. Study observations and caveats: Whereas aged donors had fewer naive CD4+ cells, long-lived donors had more of them and higher diversity.

About this clonotype: Its target is unknown.

For the second PCR, which ran for roughly 6 to 11 cycles, a sample-barcoded 5' primer and a J-beta primer mix were used. With 12 random nucleotides, a template-switch adaptor tagged each individual cDNA molecule. TCRdb reanalysed the 5' RACE reads using MiXCR and keeps one entry per CDR3 protein. The sample comprises more than 1,000,000 distinct CDR3 sequences, less than 25% of which are singletons, and approximately 0.7% rests with the top ten. These same records also appear under a second study, on T cells of mothers and their children.

What was sequenced was blood. This TCR was sampled from a girl aged 2 to 10 in good health.

CDR3 loop: CSVEDQRGSYNEQFF. CDR3 bases: TGCAGCGTTGAAGACCAGAGAGGCTCCTACAATGAGCAGTTCTTC. The V call is TRBV29-1, the J call TRBJ2-1; no clear D. The V end was cut by 0 bases, the J end by 0 bases, with 9 bases between. Germline V gene lookup returns CDR1 SQVTM and CDR2 ANQGSEA. The CDR3 has 15 amino acids.